This T cell receptor beta chain was retrieved from a study of cytomegalovirus exposure and HLA in healthy donors. Overall study results and limits: A few chains linked to CMV were shown in vitro to be specific for CMV antigens.

Germline CDR1 reads SGHTS; CDR2 reads YDEGEE. This CDR3 is built from 14 residues. Between the trimmed V and J ends, which lost 5 bases and 2 bases, there was a span of 12 bases. Primers included in the PCR were 60 Vbeta and 13 Jbeta primers. Sequencing was performed with immunoSEQ multiplex PCR; in TCRdb, only in-frame clones are kept and a portion is missing. The table has 100,000 to 150,000 clones, less than 85% seen once. Remarks on this clone: The antigen remains undetermined.

This sequence joins TRBV5-8 and TRBJ2-3, with a tentative D call TRBD1 (5 bases). Source material: PBMCs. The source is a female donor in good health and CMV-seronegative. CDR3 sequence: CASRLGVDTDTQYF. The DNA of the CDR3 is TGTGCCAGCAGGTTAGGGGTTGACACAGATACGCAGTATTTT.